The table lists the clone carrying this T cell receptor (beta chain) with a count of one. Its target is not known. The data stem from a study of shared clonotypes between healthy human individuals. Study-wide points: A reduction in generation probabilities was seen for non-shared clonotypes relative to those shared by all four donors.

Profiling relied on immunoSEQ multiplex PCR, and the TCRdb table lists in-frame clones only, not all of them. The data hold 2 million to 2.5 million clones, with around 92% observed a single time. The CDR3 sequence is 17 residues long. Germline loops: CDR1 KGHSH, CDR2 LQKENI. The V end lost 6 bases, the J end lost 0 bases, and 15 bases lay between the germline ends. The specimen sequenced was naive CD4+ T cells from PBMCs. Specified subset: CD45RA+ positively selected. The clonotype was recovered from a man aged 18 to 35 in good health. Some clones in this sample may be carry-over from other donors' samples. The rearrangement links TRBV18 to TRBJ2-6; weak D call: TRBD2 (6 bases). Here the CDR3 DNA reads TGTGCCAGCTCCCCCGGGACTGGGAGCTCTGGGGCCAACGTCCTGACTTTC. Translation gives CASSPGTGSSGANVLTF.